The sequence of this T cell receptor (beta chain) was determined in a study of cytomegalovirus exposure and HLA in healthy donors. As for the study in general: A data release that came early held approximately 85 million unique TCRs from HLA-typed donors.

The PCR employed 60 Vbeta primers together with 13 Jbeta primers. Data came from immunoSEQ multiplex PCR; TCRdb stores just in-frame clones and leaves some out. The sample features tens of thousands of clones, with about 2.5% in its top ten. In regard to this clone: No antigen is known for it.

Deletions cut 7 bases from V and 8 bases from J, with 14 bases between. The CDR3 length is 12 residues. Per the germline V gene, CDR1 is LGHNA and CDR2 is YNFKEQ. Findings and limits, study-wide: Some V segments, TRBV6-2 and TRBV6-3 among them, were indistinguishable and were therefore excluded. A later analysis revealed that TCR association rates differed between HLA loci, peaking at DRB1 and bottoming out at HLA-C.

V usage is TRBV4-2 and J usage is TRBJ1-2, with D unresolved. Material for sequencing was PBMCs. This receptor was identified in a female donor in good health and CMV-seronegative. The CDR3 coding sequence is TGTGCCAGCAAAACTTACGGGAGAGGCTACACCTTC. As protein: CASKTYGRGYTF.